The 7 T cell receptor beta chains presented below share a single source sample, sequenced in a study of Graves' ophthalmopathy and Graves' hyperthyroidism. RNA transcripts were the template, and TCR beta CDR3 regions were amplified from them. The workflow started with a first-round RT-PCR run with HTBI primers and then moved on to a second-round multiplex PCR. TCRdb re-analysed the multiplex PCR reads in MiXCR, keeping a single row per CDR3 protein. Of about 25,000 distinct CDR3 sequences listed, about half are singletons. Specimen: peripheral blood. The origin of the receptors is an adult woman with stable Graves' hyperthyroidism.

CDR3 region: CSARERMTGDGYTF. The CDR3 DNA reads TGCAGTGCTAGAGAGCGTATGACAGGGGATGGCTACACCTTC. The rearrangement joins TRBV20-1 to TRBJ1-2; TRBD1 agrees at 8 bases. CDR3 length: 14 amino acids. Germline CDR1 is DFQATT and CDR2 is SNEGSKA (reference sequence). V lost 0 bases, J lost 6 bases, and 6 bases stayed unmatched.

The chain joins TRBV28 to TRBJ2-7, with 9 bases aligning to TRBD2. V was clipped by 2 bases and J by 1 base; unmatched bases: 18. There are 20 residues in the CDR3. From germline, CDR1 is MDHEN and CDR2 SYDVKM. CDR3 sequence (DNA): TGTGCCAGCAGTTTAGTCCTAGCGGGACCCGGGGGGGGCGATTCCTACGAGCAGTACTTC. Protein product: CASSLVLAGPGGGDSYEQYF.

This clonotype turned up a few times. The genes are TRBV29-1 and TRBJ2-1; D is unresolved. Germline V gene data show CDR1 as SQVTM and CDR2 as ANQGSEA. The CDR3 loop spans 14 amino acids. The V end lost 4 bases, the J end lost 0 bases, and 10 bases lay between the germline ends. The CDR3 region has the DNA TGCAGCGTTGCCACAGTTAGCTCCTACAATGAGCAGTTCTTC. Protein: CSVATVSSYNEQFF.

In DNA, the CDR3 is TGTGCCAGCAGCTCTGGGGTTGGTAGCGGGGGGGCGAAGACCCAGTACTTC. Its translation: CASSSGVGSGGAKTQYF. The chain joins TRBV7-2 to TRBJ2-5; 11 bases are a match to TRBD2. Germline trimming cut 4 bases from V and 6 bases from J; bases unmatched to any gene: 13. CDR3 length equals 17 residues. Germline CDR1 SGHTA, CDR2 FQGNSA.

At least ten counts were recorded for this clonotype. The chain couples TRBV13 to TRBJ1-1, with D tentatively TRBD1 (5 bases). CDR3 size: 14 residues. Germline lookup yields CDR1 PRHDT and CDR2 FYEKMQ (reference sequence). V was clipped by 1 base and J by 6 bases, with 12 bases between them. The chain's CDR3 is CASSLVGDHAEAFF. CDR3 coding DNA: TGTGCCAGCAGCTTAGTGGGGGATCACGCTGAAGCTTTCTTT. The complete variable domain, with remaining parts taken from reference TRBV13 and TRBJ1-1, reads AAGVIQSPRHLIKEKRETATLKCYPIPRHDTVYWYQQGPGQDPQFLISFYEKMQSDKGSIPDRFSAQQFSDYHSELNMSSLELGDSALYFCASSLVGDHAEAFFGQGTRLTVV.

This clonotype was observed a handful of times. V and J are TRBV15 and TRBJ2-5; 7 bases agree with TRBD2. The CDR3 has 16 amino acids. Germline values: CDR1 LNHNV, CDR2 YYDKDF (reference sequence). V lost 1 base and J lost 4; bases outside the gene matches: 9. In DNA, the CDR3 is TGTGCCACCAGCAGAGGGTCAACTAGCGAGGGAGAGACCCAGTACTTC. As protein: CATSRGSTSEGETQYF.

This chain joins TRBV7-2 and TRBJ2-3; TRBD2 agrees at 7 bases. V lost 0 bases and J lost 1; bases outside the gene matches: 1. Germline V lookup: CDR1 SGHTA, CDR2 FQGNSA. CDR3 size: 15 residues. The CDR3 loop reads CASSLALAGTDTQYF. The CDR3, as DNA: TGTGCCAGCAGCTTAGCGCTAGCGGGCACAGATACGCAGTATTTT.